Described below is a single TCR beta chain sequence and its context. These data come from a study of cytomegalovirus exposure and HLA in healthy donors. Background on the study: Of over 300 genotyped donors, about 81% clustered with self-reported Caucasian donors.

The PCR used 60 Vbeta and 13 Jbeta primers. The assay was immunoSEQ multiplex PCR, and TCRdb's table has in-frame clones only and misses some. Seen in this sample are approximately 100,000 clones; the ten most common clones hold less than 4%. The CDR3 is made up of 16 amino acids. The ends were cut back, 5 bases at V and 0 bases at J, with 14 bases in the middle. Germline CDR1 and CDR2: SGHVS and FNYEAQ. Healthy individuals who donated bone marrow served as the donors. This chain uses TRBV7-6 with TRBJ1-3; D is unresolved. The sample was PBMCs. The TCR was taken from a man in his forties in good health and CMV-seronegative. The CDR3 protein is CASSKYATGSGNTIYF. The CDR3 region has the DNA TGTGCCAGCAGCAAGTACGCGACGGGCTCTGGAAACACCATATATTTT.